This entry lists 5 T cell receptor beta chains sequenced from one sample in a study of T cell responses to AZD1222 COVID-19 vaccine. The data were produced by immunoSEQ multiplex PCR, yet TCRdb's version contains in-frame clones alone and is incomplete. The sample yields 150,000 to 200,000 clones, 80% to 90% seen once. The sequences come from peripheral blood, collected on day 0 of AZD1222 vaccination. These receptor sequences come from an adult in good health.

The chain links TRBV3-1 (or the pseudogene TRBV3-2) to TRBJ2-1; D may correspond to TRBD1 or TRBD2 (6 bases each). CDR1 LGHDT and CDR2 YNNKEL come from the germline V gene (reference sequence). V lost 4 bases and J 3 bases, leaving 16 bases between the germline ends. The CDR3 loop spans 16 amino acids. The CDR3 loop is CASSPRLGGLYNEQFF. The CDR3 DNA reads TGTGCCAGCAGCCCCCGTCTTGGGGGGCTCTACAATGAGCAGTTCTTC.

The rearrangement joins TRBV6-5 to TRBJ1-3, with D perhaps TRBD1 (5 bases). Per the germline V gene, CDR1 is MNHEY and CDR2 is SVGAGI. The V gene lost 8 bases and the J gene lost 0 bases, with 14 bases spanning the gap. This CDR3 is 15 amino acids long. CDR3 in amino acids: CASRVGTVSGNTIYF. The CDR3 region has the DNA TGTGCCAGCCGGGTGGGGACCGTCTCTGGAAACACCATATATTTT.

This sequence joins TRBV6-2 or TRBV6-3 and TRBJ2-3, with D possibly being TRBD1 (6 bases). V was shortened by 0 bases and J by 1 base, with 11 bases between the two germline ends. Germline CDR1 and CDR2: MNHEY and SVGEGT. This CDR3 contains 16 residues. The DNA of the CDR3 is TGTGCCAGCAGTTACTCGGTACAGGGAGGCACAGATACGCAGTATTTT. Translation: CASSYSVQGGTDTQYF.

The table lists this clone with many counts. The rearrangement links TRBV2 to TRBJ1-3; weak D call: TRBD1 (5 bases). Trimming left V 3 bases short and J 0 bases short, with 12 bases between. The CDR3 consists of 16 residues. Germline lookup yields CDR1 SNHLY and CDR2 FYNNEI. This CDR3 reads CASSDGRGVSGNTIYF. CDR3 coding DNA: TGTGCCAGCAGTGATGGCCGAGGGGTCTCTGGAAACACCATATATTTT.

DNA of the CDR3: TGTGCCAGCAGAAAGCGGGGGGAACGGGATGAGCAGTTCTTC. It codes for CASRKRGERDEQFF. The V gene is TRBV3-1 (or the pseudogene TRBV3-2), the J gene TRBJ2-1, with 9 bases identical to TRBD2. Germline CDR1 is LGHDT and CDR2 is YNNKEL (reference sequence). V lost 6 bases and J lost 8; bases outside the gene matches: 8. The CDR3 covers 14 residues.